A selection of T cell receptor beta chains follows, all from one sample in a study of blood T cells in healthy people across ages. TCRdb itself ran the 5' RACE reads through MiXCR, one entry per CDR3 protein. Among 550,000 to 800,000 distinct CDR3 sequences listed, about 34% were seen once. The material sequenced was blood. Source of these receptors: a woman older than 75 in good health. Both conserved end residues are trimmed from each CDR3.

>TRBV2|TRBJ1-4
ASTRGLEKLF
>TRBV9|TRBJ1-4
AGSVGMGAHEKLF
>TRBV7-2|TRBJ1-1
ASSLDPRGQGTEAF
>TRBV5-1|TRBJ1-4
ASSDSLAEELF
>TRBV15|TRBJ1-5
ATSSLGLGRDSNQPRH
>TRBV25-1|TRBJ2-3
ASSPSGGQGDADSQY
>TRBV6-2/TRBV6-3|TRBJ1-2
ASSYAGRGCT
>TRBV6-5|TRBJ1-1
ASSYGGGFTTEAF
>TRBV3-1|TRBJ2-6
ASSQAGPGANVLT
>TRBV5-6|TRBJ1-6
ASSLYRQSHLNSPLH
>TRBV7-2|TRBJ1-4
ASSLAGTNSEKLF
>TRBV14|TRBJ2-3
ASSQDDSGQGTDTQY
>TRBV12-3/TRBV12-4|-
ASSLGERDEQY
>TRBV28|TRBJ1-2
ASRLTGTGINYGYT